What follows are 4 T cell receptor beta chains derived from one specimen sequenced in a study of blood T cell repertoires in COVID-19. Clones were read by immunoSEQ multiplex PCR, and TCRdb kept only the in-frame ones, dropping some. The sample lists about 220,000 clones, roughly 82% occurring once. Sequenced: peripheral blood. The receptors were sampled from a woman in her 70s with acute or convalescent COVID-19.

This chain connects TRBV6-2 or TRBV6-3 to TRBJ1-6; D is perhaps TRBD1 (6 bases). The CDR3 runs 17 residues. V lost 5 bases and J lost 0, with 14 bases in between. Germline V gives CDR1 MNHEY, CDR2 SVGEGT. The CDR3 coding sequence is TGTGCCAGCAGTCAGGGGCAGGGAAGCTCCTATAATTCACCCCTCCACTTT. Protein: CASSQGQGSSYNSPLHF.

The rearrangement joins TRBV6-5 to TRBJ2-7, with 8 nucleotides matching TRBD2. Germline V gene data show CDR1 as MNHEY and CDR2 as SVGAGI. Germline trimming cut 5 bases from V and 6 bases from J; bases unmatched to any gene: 9. The CDR3 length is 14 residues. CDR3 sequence (DNA): TGTGCCAGCAGTCGGGCGGGGGGCATTAGCGAGCAGTACTTC. Translating gives CASSRAGGISEQYF.

The chain joins TRBV2 to TRBJ1-5, with TRBD1 as a possible D gene (5 bases). Germline CDR1 SNHLY, CDR2 FYNNEI. The CDR3 spans 15 residues. The ends were cut back, 7 bases at V and 4 bases at J, with 17 bases in the middle. CDR3 in amino acids: CASTSGAGWNQPQHF. The CDR3 nucleotides read TGTGCCAGCACTAGCGGGGCAGGGTGGAATCAGCCCCAGCATTTT.

This clone was detected only a few times. This sequence joins TRBV6-2 or TRBV6-3 and TRBJ2-7; 8 bases are shared with TRBD2. CDR3 size: 17 residues. The ends lost 3 bases at V and 4 bases at J; junction bases unmatched: 14. In germline, CDR1 is MNHEY, CDR2 SVGEGT. CDR3: CASSYDTRGGGIYEQYF. CDR3 in DNA: TGTGCCAGCAGTTATGACACCCGAGGCGGGGGGATTTACGAGCAGTACTTC.